This T cell receptor beta chain was recovered during a study of cytomegalovirus exposure and HLA in healthy donors. Notes on the study in general: When analyzed later, a missense DCLRE1C variant was found to be linked to TCR beta V- and J-gene trimming. The study found most TCR sequences rare, yet found some public TCRs in many donors. Based on reports, TCR beta sequences accurately predicted HLA-A and HLA-B alleles for most subjects. Segments of the TCR beta V type were, in most cases, productive about 90% or about 30% of the time in an earlier analysis.

The PCR contained 60 Vbeta and 13 Jbeta primers. TCRdb keeps only in-frame clones here, not all; method: immunoSEQ multiplex PCR. Found here are approximately 190,000 clones, around 81% of them singletons; the top ten hold approximately 2%. A word on this clone: Its cognate antigen is unknown.

Trimming removed 4 bases from V and 5 bases from J, with 8 bases in between. The CDR3 runs 13 residues. From germline, CDR1 is SNHLY and CDR2 FYNNEI. This receptor was obtained from a woman under 30 in good health and CMV-seropositive. Material: PBMCs. This rearrangement joins TRBV2 to TRBJ1-4, with D hard to call. The CDR3 protein is CASSGLRNEKLFF. DNA for the CDR3: TGTGCCAGCAGTGGACTTAGGAATGAAAAACTGTTTTTT.